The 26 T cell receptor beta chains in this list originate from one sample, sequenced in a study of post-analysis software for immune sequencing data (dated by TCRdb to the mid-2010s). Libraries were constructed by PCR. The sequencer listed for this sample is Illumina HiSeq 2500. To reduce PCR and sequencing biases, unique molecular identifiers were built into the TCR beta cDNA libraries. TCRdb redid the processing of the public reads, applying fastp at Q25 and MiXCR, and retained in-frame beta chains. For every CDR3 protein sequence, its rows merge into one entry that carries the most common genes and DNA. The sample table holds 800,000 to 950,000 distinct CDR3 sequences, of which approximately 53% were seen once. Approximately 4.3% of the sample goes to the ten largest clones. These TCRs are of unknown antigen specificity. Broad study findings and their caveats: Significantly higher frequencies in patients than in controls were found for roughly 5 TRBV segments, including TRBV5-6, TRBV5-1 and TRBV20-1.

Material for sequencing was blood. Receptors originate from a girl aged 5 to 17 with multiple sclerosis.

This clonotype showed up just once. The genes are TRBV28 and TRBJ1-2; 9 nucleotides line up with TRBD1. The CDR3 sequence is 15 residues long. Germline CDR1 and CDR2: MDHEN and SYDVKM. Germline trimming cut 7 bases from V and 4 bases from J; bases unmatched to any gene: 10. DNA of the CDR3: TGTGCCAGCACCTTCGGGACAGGGTATCGCTATGGCTACACCTTC. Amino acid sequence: CASTFGTGYRYGYTF.

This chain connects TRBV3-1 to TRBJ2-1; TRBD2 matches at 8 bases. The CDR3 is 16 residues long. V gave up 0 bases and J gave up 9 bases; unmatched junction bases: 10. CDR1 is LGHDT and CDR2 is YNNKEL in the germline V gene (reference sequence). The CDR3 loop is CASSQETQRGSSEQFF. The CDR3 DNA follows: TGTGCCAGCAGCCAAGAAACCCAGCGGGGGAGCTCTGAGCAGTTCTTC.

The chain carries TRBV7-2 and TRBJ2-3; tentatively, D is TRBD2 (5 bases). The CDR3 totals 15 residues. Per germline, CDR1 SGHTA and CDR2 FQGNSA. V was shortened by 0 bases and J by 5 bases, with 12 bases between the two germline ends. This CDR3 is CASSLAVLGRDTQYF. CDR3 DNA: TGTGCCAGCAGCTTAGCTGTATTGGGGAGAGATACGCAGTATTTT.

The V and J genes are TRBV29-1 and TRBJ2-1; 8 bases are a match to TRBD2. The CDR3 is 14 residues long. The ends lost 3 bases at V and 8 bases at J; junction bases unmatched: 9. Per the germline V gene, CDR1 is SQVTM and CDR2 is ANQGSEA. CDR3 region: CSVELRGAGDEQFF. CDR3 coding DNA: TGCAGCGTTGAGCTGCGGGGGGCCGGGGATGAGCAGTTCTTC.

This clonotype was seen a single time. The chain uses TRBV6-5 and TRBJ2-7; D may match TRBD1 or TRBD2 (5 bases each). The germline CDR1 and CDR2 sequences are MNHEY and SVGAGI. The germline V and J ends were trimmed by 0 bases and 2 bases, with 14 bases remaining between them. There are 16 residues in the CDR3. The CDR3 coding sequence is TGTGCCAGCAGTTACTCGACAGAGGGAGTCCCCTACGAGCAGTACTTC. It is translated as CASSYSTEGVPYEQYF.

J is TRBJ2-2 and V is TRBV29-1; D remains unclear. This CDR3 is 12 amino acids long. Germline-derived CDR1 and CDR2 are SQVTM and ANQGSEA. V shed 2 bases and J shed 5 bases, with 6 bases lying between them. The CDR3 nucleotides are TGCAGCGTTGAACTCAGGACCGGGGAGCTGTTTTTT. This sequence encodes CSVELRTGELFF.

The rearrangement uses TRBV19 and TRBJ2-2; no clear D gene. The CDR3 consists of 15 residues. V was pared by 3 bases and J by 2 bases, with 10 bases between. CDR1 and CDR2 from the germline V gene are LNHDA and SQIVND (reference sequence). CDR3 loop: CASSIEQINTGELFF. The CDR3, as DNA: TGTGCCAGTAGTATTGAGCAGATCAACACCGGGGAGCTGTTTTTT. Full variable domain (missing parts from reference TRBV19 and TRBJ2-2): DGGITQSPKYLFRKEGQNVTLSCEQNLNHDAMYWYRQDPGQGLRLIYYSQIVNDFQKGDIAEGYSVSREKKESFPLTVTSAQKNPTAFYLCASSIEQINTGELFFGEGSRLTVL.

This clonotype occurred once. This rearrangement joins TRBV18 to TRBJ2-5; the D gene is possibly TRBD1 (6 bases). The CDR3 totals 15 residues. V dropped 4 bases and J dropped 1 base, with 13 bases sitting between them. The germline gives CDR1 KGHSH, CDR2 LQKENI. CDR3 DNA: TGTGCCAGCTCACTCCAACAGGGTCGCCAAGAGACCCAGTACTTC. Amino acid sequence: CASSLQQGRQETQYF.

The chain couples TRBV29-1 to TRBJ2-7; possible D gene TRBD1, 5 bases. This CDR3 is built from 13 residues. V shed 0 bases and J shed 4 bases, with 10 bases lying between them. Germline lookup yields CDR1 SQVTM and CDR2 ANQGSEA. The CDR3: CSVEDGQGYEQYF. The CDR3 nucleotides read TGCAGCGTTGAAGATGGGCAGGGATACGAGCAGTACTTC.

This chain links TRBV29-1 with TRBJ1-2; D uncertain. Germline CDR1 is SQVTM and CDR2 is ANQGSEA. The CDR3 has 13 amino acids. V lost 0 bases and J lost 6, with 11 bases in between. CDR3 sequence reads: CSVEETPGNGYTF. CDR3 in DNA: TGCAGCGTTGAAGAGACGCCGGGGAATGGCTACACCTTC. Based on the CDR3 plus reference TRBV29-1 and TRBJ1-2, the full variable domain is SAVISQKPSRDICQRGTSLTIQCQVDSQVTMMFWYRQQPGQSLTLIATANQGSEATYESGFVIDKFPISRPNLTFSTLTVSNMSPEDSSIYLCSVEETPGNGYTFGSGTRLTVV.

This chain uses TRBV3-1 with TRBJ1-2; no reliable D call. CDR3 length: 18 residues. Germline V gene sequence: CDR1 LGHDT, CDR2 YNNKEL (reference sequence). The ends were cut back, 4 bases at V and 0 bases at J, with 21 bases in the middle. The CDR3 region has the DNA TGTGCCAGCAGCCCGCCACGCGTGCGACAACGAGCTAACTATGGCTACACCTTC. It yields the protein CASSPPRVRQRANYGYTF. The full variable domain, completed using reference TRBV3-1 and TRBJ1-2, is DTAVSQTPKYLVTQMGNDKSIKCEQNLGHDTMYWYKQDSKKFLKIMFSYNNKELIINETVPNRFSPKSPDKAHLNLHINSLELGDSAVYFCASSPPRVRQRANYGYTFGSGTRLTVV.

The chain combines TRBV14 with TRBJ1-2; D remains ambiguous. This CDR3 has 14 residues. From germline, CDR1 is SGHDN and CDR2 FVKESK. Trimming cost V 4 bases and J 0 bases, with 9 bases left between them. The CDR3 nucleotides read TGTGCCAGCAGCCCGACGGCCGCTAACTATGGCTACACCTTC. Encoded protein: CASSPTAANYGYTF. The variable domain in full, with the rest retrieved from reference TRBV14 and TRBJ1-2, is EAGVTQFPSHSVIEKGQTVTLRCDPISGHDNLYWYRRVMGKEIKFLLHFVKESKQDESGMPNNRFLAERTGGTYSTLKVQPAELEDSGVYFCASSPTAANYGYTFGSGTRLTVV.

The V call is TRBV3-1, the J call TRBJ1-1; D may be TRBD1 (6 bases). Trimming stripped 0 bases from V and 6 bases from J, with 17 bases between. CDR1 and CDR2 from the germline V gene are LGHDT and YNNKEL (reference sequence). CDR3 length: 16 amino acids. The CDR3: CASSQDPGGAFPEAFF. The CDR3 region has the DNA TGTGCCAGCAGCCAAGATCCGGGGGGCGCGTTTCCTGAAGCTTTCTTT. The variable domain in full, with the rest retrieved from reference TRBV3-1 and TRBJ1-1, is DTAVSQTPKYLVTQMGNDKSIKCEQNLGHDTMYWYKQDSKKFLKIMFSYNNKELIINETVPNRFSPKSPDKAHLNLHINSLELGDSAVYFCASSQDPGGAFPEAFFGQGTRLTVV.

The CDR3 bases are TGTGCCAGCAGTCCCCTCCGGGGGAACGCAGATACGCAGTATTTT. Encoded protein: CASSPLRGNADTQYF. V and J are TRBV2 and TRBJ2-3; D perhaps matches TRBD2 (6 bases). The CDR3 sequence is 15 residues long. The germline V and J ends were trimmed by 5 bases and 4 bases, with 16 bases remaining between them. Germline values: CDR1 SNHLY, CDR2 FYNNEI.

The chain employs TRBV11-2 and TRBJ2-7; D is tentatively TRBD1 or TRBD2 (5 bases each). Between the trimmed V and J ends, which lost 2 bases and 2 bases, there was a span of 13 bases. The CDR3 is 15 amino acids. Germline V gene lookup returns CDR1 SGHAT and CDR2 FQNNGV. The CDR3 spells CASSLLRGPPYEQYF. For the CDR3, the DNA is TGTGCCAGCAGCTTATTGAGGGGACCACCCTACGAGCAGTACTTC.

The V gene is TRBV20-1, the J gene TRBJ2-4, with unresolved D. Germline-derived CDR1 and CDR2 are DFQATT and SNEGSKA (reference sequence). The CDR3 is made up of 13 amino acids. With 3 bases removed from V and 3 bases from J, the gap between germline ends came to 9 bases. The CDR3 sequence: CSASPPSKNIQYF. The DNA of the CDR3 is TGCAGTGCTAGCCCCCCCAGCAAAAACATTCAGTACTTC.

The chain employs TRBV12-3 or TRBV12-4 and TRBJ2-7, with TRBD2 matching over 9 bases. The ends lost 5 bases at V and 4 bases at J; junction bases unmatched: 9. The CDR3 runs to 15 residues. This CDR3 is CASSPAGGETYEQYF. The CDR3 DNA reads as TGTGCCAGCAGTCCCGCGGGAGGGGAGACATACGAGCAGTACTTC.

CDR3 DNA sequence: TGTGCCAGCAGAGCCGGGACTATGCCCGAGACCCAGTACTTC. As protein: CASRAGTMPETQYF. J is TRBJ2-7 and V is TRBV6-1, with 7 bases identical to TRBD2. Judging by the DNA end, TRBJ2-5 fits better; the J call may be wrong. This CDR3 region has 14 residues. Germline-derived CDR1 and CDR2 are MNHNS and SASEGT.

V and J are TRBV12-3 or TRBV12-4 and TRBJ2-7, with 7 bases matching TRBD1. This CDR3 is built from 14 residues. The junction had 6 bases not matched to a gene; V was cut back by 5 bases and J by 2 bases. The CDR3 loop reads CASSPGQFTYEQYF. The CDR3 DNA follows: TGTGCCAGCAGTCCGGGACAGTTCACCTACGAGCAGTACTTC.

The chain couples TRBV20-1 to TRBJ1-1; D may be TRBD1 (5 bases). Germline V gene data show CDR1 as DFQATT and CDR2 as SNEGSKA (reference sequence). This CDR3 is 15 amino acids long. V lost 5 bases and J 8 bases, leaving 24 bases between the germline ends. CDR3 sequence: CSAVSWVWGTGEAFF. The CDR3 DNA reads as TGCAGTGCTGTTTCGTGGGTGTGGGGGACCGGAGAAGCTTTCTTT.

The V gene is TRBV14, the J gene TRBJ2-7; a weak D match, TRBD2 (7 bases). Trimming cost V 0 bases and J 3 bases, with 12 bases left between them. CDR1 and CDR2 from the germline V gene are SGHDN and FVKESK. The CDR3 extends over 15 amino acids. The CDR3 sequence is CASSQDSGDYYEQYF. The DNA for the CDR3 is TGTGCCAGCAGCCAAGATTCAGGGGACTACTACGAGCAGTACTTC.

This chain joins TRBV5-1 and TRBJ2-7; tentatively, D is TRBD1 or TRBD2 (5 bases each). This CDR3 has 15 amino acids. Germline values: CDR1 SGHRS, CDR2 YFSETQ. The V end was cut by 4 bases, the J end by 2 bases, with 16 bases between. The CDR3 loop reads CASSQRGDPTYEQYF. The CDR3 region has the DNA TGCGCCAGCAGCCAGAGAGGGGACCCTACCTACGAGCAGTACTTC. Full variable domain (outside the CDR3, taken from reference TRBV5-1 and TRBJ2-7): KAGVTQTPRYLIKTRGQQVTLSCSPISGHRSVSWYQQTPGQGLQFLFEYFSETQRNKGNFPGRFSGRQFSNSRSEMNVSTLELGDSALYLCASSQRGDPTYEQYFGPGTRLTVT.

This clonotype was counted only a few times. CDR3: CASSFIEIYEQYF. CDR3 coding DNA: TGTGCCAGCAGCTTCATAGAAATCTACGAGCAGTACTTC. The chain couples TRBV7-9 to TRBJ2-7, with D uncertain. The CDR3 is 13 amino acids. Trimming shortened V by 3 bases and J by 3 bases, and 9 bases separated the two germline ends. Germline-derived CDR1 and CDR2 are SEHNR and FQNEAQ (reference sequence).

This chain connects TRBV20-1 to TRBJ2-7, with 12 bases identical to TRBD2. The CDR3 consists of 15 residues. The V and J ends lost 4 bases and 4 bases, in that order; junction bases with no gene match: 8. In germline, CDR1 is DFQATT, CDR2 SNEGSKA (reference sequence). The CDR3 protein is CSATGLAGPIYEQYF. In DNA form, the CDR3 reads TGCAGTGCTACCGGACTAGCGGGGCCCATATACGAGCAGTACTTC.

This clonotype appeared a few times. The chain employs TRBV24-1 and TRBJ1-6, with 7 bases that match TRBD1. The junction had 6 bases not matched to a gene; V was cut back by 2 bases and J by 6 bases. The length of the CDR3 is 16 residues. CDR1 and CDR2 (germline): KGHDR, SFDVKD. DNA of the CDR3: TGTGCCACCAGTGATTCCCGGGACAGAGTTAATTCACCCCTCCACTTT. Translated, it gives CATSDSRDRVNSPLHF.

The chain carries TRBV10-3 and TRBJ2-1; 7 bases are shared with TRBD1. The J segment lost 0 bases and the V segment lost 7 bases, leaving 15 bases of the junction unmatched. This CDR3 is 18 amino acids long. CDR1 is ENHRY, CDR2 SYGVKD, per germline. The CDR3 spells CAITRGTDSASSYNEQFF. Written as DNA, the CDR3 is TGTGCCATCACCAGGGGGACAGATAGCGCTTCCTCCTACAATGAGCAGTTCTTC.